One sample yielded the 17 T cell receptor beta chains listed below, sequenced in a study of PD-L1 blockade in urothelial cancer. Method: immunoSEQ multiplex PCR; TCRdb's copy keeps in-frame clones and lacks some. Among under 100,000 clones listed, around 91% were seen once. Time point in this sample: pretreatment peripheral blood. The starting material was PBMCs, obtained around atezolizumab (anti-PD-L1) treatment. All receptors come from a man aged 55 to 70 with urothelial cancer.

V usage is TRBV11-2 and J usage is TRBJ2-7; D unclear. Germline CDR1 is SGHAT and CDR2 is FQNNGV. Trimming took 4 bases from V and 7 from J, leaving 11 bases between them. This CDR3 is 12 amino acids long. The CDR3 sequence is CASSSRSREQYF. CDR3 in DNA: TGTGCCAGCAGCTCTAGATCACGGGAGCAGTACTTC.

This chain uses TRBV18 with TRBJ2-7; D not certain. This CDR3 is 14 amino acids long. The germline V and J ends were trimmed by 5 bases and 6 bases, with 17 bases remaining between them. The V gene's germline CDR1 is KGHSH and CDR2 LQKENI. The CDR3 loop reads CASSSLVGQSEQYF. The CDR3 DNA reads TGTGCCAGCTCATCCTTGGTTGGCCAGTCCGAGCAGTACTTC.

This clone has only one observation. The genes are TRBV4-1 and TRBJ2-3, with 8 bases lining up with TRBD2. Losses at the gene ends were 1 base for V and 5 bases for J; bases not matched to a gene: 2. Germline V gives CDR1 MGHRA, CDR2 YSYEKL. The CDR3 is 14 amino acids. CDR3 coding DNA: TGCGCCAGCAGCCAAGGACTAGCGCGAGATACGCAGTATTTT. It encodes CASSQGLARDTQYF.

The chain joins TRBV6-1 to TRBJ1-3; TRBD1 might be the D (6 bases). Germline CDR1 is MNHNS and CDR2 is SASEGT. The V end lost 6 bases, the J end lost 1 base, and 13 bases lay between the germline ends. The CDR3 runs 15 residues. This CDR3 is CASSGIRGSGNTIYF. The CDR3 nucleotides read TGTGCCAGCAGCGGAATCAGGGGATCTGGAAACACCATATATTTT.

The sample holds one count of this clone. The CDR3 sequence: CASSPRGGLGTDTQYF. The CDR3, as DNA: TGTGCCAGCAGCCCCCGGGGGGGCCTCGGCACAGATACGCAGTATTTT. The chain uses TRBV7-2 and TRBJ2-3, with 8 bases matching TRBD2. Germline lookup yields CDR1 SGHTA and CDR2 FQGNSA. V gave up 5 bases and J gave up 1 base; unmatched junction bases: 8. CDR3 length equals 16 residues.

J is TRBJ2-1 and V is TRBV4-1; no reliable D call. Per the germline V gene, CDR1 is MGHRA and CDR2 is YSYEKL. The CDR3 has 13 amino acids. With 4 bases removed from V and 8 bases from J, the gap between germline ends came to 12 bases. CDR3: CASSRLGEYEQFF. CDR3 nucleotide sequence: TGCGCCAGCAGCCGTCTAGGTGAATATGAGCAGTTCTTC.

This chain uses TRBV5-1 with TRBJ2-7; TRBD2 is a possible D gene (5 bases). The CDR3 runs 14 residues. Looked up from germline, CDR1 is SGHRS and CDR2 is YFSETQ. The V and J ends lost 4 bases and 1 base respectively, with 12 bases between them. Here the CDR3 reads CASSGLTGSYEQYF. CDR3 DNA sequence: TGCGCCAGCAGCGGACTCACGGGGTCCTACGAGCAGTACTTC.

The J gene is TRBJ2-7, the V gene TRBV10-3, with 10 bases identical to TRBD1. Germline trimming cut 7 bases from V and 5 bases from J; bases unmatched to any gene: 8. In germline, CDR1 is ENHRY, CDR2 SYGVKD. The CDR3 has 14 amino acids. DNA for the CDR3: TGTGCCATCATGAAACCGGGACAGGGGAACGAGCAGTACTTC. This sequence encodes CAIMKPGQGNEQYF.

The rearrangement joins TRBV7-2 to TRBJ1-1; D remains ambiguous. The CDR3 length is 13 residues. Germline CDR1 SGHTA, CDR2 FQGNSA. V was shortened by 3 bases and J by 1 base, with 6 bases between the two germline ends. The CDR3: CASSLTGNTEAFF. The DNA for the CDR3 is TGTGCCAGCAGCTTGACGGGGAACACTGAAGCTTTCTTT.

This clone has just a few counts. This chain connects TRBV13 to TRBJ1-2, with D possibly TRBD1 on 6 matching bases. The V gene lost 3 bases and the J gene lost 5 bases, with 13 bases spanning the gap. The length of the CDR3 is 14 residues. CDR1 is PRHDT and CDR2 is FYEKMQ in the germline V gene (reference sequence). Here the CDR3 reads CASSFAGTSYGYTF. The CDR3 nucleotides read TGTGCCAGCAGCTTTGCCGGGACATCATATGGCTACACCTTC.

The table lists this clone with a count of one. This rearrangement joins TRBV15 to TRBJ2-3, with TRBD2 matching over 8 bases. Losses at the gene ends were 0 bases for V and 4 bases for J; bases not matched to a gene: 6. The CDR3 contains 16 residues. The V gene's germline CDR1 is LNHNV and CDR2 YYDKDF (reference sequence). DNA of the CDR3: TGTGCCACCAGCAGAGATTATCGGGGGGGGGCAGATACGCAGTATTTT. Amino acids: CATSRDYRGGADTQYF. Supplemented by reference TRBV15 and TRBJ2-3, the full variable domain reads DAMVIQNPRYQVTQFGKPVTLSCSQTLNHNVMYWYQQKSSQAPKLLFHYYDKDFNNEADTPDNFQSRRPNTSFCFLDIRSPGLGDTAMYLCATSRDYRGGADTQYFGPGTRLTVL.

V and J are TRBV7-9 and TRBJ2-6; D remains ambiguous. V was pared by 5 bases and J by 11 bases, with 16 bases between. In germline, CDR1 is SEHNR, CDR2 FQNEAQ (reference sequence). This CDR3 region has 14 residues. The CDR3 DNA follows: TGTGCCAGCAGCCAAAGACATATACCCCACGTCCTGACTTTC. Translated, it gives CASSQRHIPHVLTF.

This chain links TRBV6-5 with TRBJ1-5; D unclear. Germline V lookup: CDR1 MNHEY, CDR2 SVGAGI. V dropped 2 bases and J dropped 5 bases, with 7 bases sitting between them. The CDR3 runs to 13 residues. CDR3 nucleotide sequence: TGTGCCAGCAGTTACGACGGGGATCAGCCCCAGCATTTT. It codes for CASSYDGDQPQHF.

This chain connects TRBV27 to TRBJ1-6; no clear D. Germline V gives CDR1 MNHEY, CDR2 SMNVEV (reference sequence). The ends were cut back, 3 bases at V and 3 bases at J, with 9 bases in the middle. CDR3 length: 15 residues. CDR3 DNA sequence: TGTGCCAGCAGTTTCGAGAATAACTATAATTCACCCCTCCACTTT. This translates into CASSFENNYNSPLHF.

The chain has TRBV19 and TRBJ1-6; TRBD1 is a possible D gene (5 bases). Germline V gives CDR1 LNHDA, CDR2 SQIVND (reference sequence). The CDR3 runs 16 residues. The germline V and J ends were trimmed by 1 base and 10 bases, with 17 bases remaining between them. The CDR3 coding sequence is TGTGCCAGTAGTATAGCGGATCCAGGGAGGGGATCACCCCTCCACTTT. Amino acids: CASSIADPGRGSPLHF. Full variable domain (remainder filled in from reference TRBV19 and TRBJ1-6): DGGITQSPKYLFRKEGQNVTLSCEQNLNHDAMYWYRQDPGQGLRLIYYSQIVNDFQKGDIAEGYSVSREKKESFPLTVTSAQKNPTAFYLCASSIADPGRGSPLHFGNGTRLTVT.

This clone occurred many times. The chain is built from TRBV20-1 and TRBJ2-3; D is unclear. The CDR3 has 11 residues. V lost 5 bases, J lost 5 bases, and 8 bases lay in between. Germline loops: CDR1 DFQATT, CDR2 SNEGSKA (reference sequence). CDR3 amino acids: CSARLGDTQYF. The CDR3 DNA follows: TGCAGTGCTCGCCTAGGAGATACGCAGTATTTT.

This clone was recorded only once. The gene calls are TRBV7-9 and TRBJ2-3; a weak D match, TRBD2 (7 bases). The length of the CDR3 is 12 residues. V lost 8 bases to trimming and J lost 5 bases, with 11 bases between them. The germline CDR1 and CDR2 sequences are SEHNR and FQNEAQ (reference sequence). The CDR3 DNA reads as TGTGCCAGCGGGGGGGCGGGAGATACGCAGTATTTT. Its translation: CASGGAGDTQYF.